These 23 T cell receptor beta chains were sequenced from one sample in a study of low-dose radiotherapy and immunotherapy resistance in tumors. Primers used for first-strand cDNA, a TRAV- and TRBV-specific set, covered both alpha and beta chains. The TCRs were subjected to amplification over around 19 PCR cycles employing a constant-region primer in conjunction with a V-primer adapter. Using its own MiXCR run on the reads, TCRdb lists one record per CDR3 protein. The sample lists more than 85,000 distinct CDR3 sequences, more than 7.5% seen once, with approximately 0.98% in the top ten. Time point described: before trial treatment. Here the sequenced sample was PBMCs, taken before treatment. Receptor source: a male donor with prostate cancer.

There are many counts of this clonotype. The V and J genes are TRBV7-3 and TRBJ1-3, with D perhaps matching TRBD1 (5 bases). The CDR3 spans 16 residues. Germline assignment: CDR1 SGHTA and CDR2 FQGTGA. Trimming removed 5 bases at V and 0 bases at J, with 14 bases between. CDR3 bases: TGTGCCAGCAGCGTGGGACCGCTTGGCTCTGGAAACACCATATATTTT. Residues: CASSVGPLGSGNTIYF. Drawing the rest from reference TRBV7-3 and TRBJ1-3, the complete variable domain is GAGVSQTPSNKVTEKGKYVELRCDPISGHTALYWYRQSLGQGPEFLIYFQGTGAADDSGLPNDRFFAVRPEGSVSTLKIQRTERGDSAVYLCASSVGPLGSGNTIYFGEGSWLTVV.

The chain links TRBV12-3 or TRBV12-4 to TRBJ2-2, with 9 bases matching TRBD1. J gave up 9 bases and V 7 bases, and 9 bases lay outside the gene matches. This CDR3 comprises 14 residues. This CDR3 reads CASIHRGRGRELFF. The CDR3 DNA follows: TGTGCCAGCATCCACAGGGGGCGCGGCCGGGAGCTGTTTTTT.

This clonotype was recorded at least ten times. This chain joins TRBV3-1 and TRBJ2-3; maybe TRBD2 (6 bases). Per the germline V gene, CDR1 is LGHDT and CDR2 is YNNKEL (reference sequence). Trimming took off 4 bases at V and 0 bases at J, with 14 bases between the two ends. The CDR3 length is 16 residues. The chain's CDR3 is CASSPRRGGSTDTQYF. In nucleotides, the CDR3 is TGTGCCAGCAGCCCGAGGAGGGGCGGGAGCACAGATACGCAGTATTTT.

With regard to this clonotype: A far larger clone is only one base removed, so a read error is likely. The chain is built from TRBV10-3 and TRBJ2-7, with 9 nucleotides matching TRBD2. Per germline, CDR1 ENHRY and CDR2 SYGVKD. The CDR3 is made up of 14 amino acids. V was pared by 7 bases and J by 7 bases, with 11 bases of the junction left unmatched. CDR3 sequence reads: CAITPGLALNEQYF. CDR3 sequence (DNA): TGTGCCATCACCCCAGGACTAGCGTTGAATGAGCAGTACTTC.

Ten or more counts support this clonotype. The V call is TRBV19, the J call TRBJ2-2, with TRBD2 matching over 8 bases. V dropped 6 bases and J dropped 6; count of bases not matched to a gene: 6. CDR1 and CDR2 from the germline V gene are LNHDA and SQIVND (reference sequence). This CDR3 contains 14 residues. The CDR3 protein is CASSRAGDPGELFF. Written as DNA, the CDR3 is TGTGCCAGTAGCCGAGCGGGAGATCCCGGGGAGCTGTTTTTT.

This clonotype was observed at least ten times. The V gene is TRBV4-2, the J gene TRBJ2-1, with 9 bases matching TRBD2. Germline CDR1 reads LGHNA; CDR2 reads YNFKEQ. The V and J ends lost 0 bases and 6 bases, in that order; junction bases with no gene match: 6. The CDR3 length is 16 residues. CDR3 in amino acids: CASSQDVAGGPNEQFF. The CDR3 DNA is TGTGCCAGCAGCCAAGATGTCGCGGGAGGGCCCAATGAGCAGTTCTTC.

The V and J genes are TRBV13 and TRBJ2-1; TRBD2 matches at 8 bases. This CDR3 is built from 13 residues. The V gene end was trimmed by 7 bases and the J gene end by 4 bases; junction bases not matched to a gene: 3. Per the germline V gene, CDR1 is PRHDT and CDR2 is FYEKMQ (reference sequence). The CDR3 spells CASTGGPYNEQFF. The CDR3 region has the DNA TGTGCCAGCACGGGGGGGCCGTACAATGAGCAGTTCTTC.

This clonotype was seen repeatedly, ten times or more. The chain links TRBV10-3 to TRBJ1-1, with a possible D match to TRBD1 (5 bases). The CDR3 covers 14 residues. V was trimmed by 4 bases and J by 8 bases, leaving 17 bases between them. Germline loops: CDR1 ENHRY, CDR2 SYGVKD. The CDR3 protein is CAISGGRLRSEAFF. The CDR3 DNA is TGTGCCATCAGTGGGGGACGGCTTAGGAGCGAAGCTTTCTTT.

This clonotype has ten or more counts. The rearrangement joins TRBV29-1 to TRBJ1-4; tentative D call: TRBD1 (6 bases). The V and J ends lost 7 bases and 2 bases respectively, with 14 bases between them. Germline loops: CDR1 SQVTM, CDR2 ANQGSEA. This CDR3 has 14 amino acids. The CDR3 reads CSALNRDTNEKLFF. In DNA, the CDR3 is TGCAGCGCCTTGAACAGGGACACTAATGAAAAACTGTTTTTT. The entire variable domain, with the rest obtained from reference TRBV29-1 and TRBJ1-4, is as follows: SAVISQKPSRDICQRGTSLTIQCQVDSQVTMMFWYRQQPGQSLTLIATANQGSEATYESGFVIDKFPISRPNLTFSTLTVSNMSPEDSSIYLCSALNRDTNEKLFFGSGTQLSVL.

This clonotype occurred many times. The chain couples TRBV5-4 to TRBJ2-2; perhaps D is TRBD1 or TRBD2 (5 bases each). The CDR3 totals 16 residues. The germline CDR1 and CDR2 sequences are SGHNT and YYREEE (reference sequence). V gave up 0 bases and J gave up 5 bases, with 14 bases separating them. The CDR3 reads CASSLAGAGNTGELFF. Written as DNA, the CDR3 is TGTGCCAGCAGCTTGGCCGGGGCAGGGAATACCGGGGAGCTGTTTTTT.

This clonotype was found many times. The DNA for the CDR3 is TGTGCCAGCAGGGTGACAGGGGCGAACACCGGGGAGCTGTTTTTT. Its translation: CASRVTGANTGELFF. The V and J genes are TRBV12-3 or TRBV12-4 and TRBJ2-2, with 8 bases matching TRBD1. The V and J ends lost 6 bases and 0 bases, in that order; junction bases with no gene match: 3. The CDR3 spans 15 residues.

A single count supports this clonotype. The V and J genes are TRBV29-1 and TRBJ1-2; no clear D gene. CDR3 size: 12 residues. The V gene lost 8 bases and the J gene lost 1 base, with 11 bases spanning the gap. Germline V CDR1 and CDR2: SQVTM, ANQGSEA. As DNA, the CDR3 is TGCAGCATATGGCTCCTTAACTATGGCTACACCTTC. As protein: CSIWLLNYGYTF.

In its sample, this clonotype was seen many times. The chain couples TRBV12-3 or TRBV12-4 to TRBJ2-1; weak D call: TRBD2 (6 bases). V lost 3 bases and J lost 10, with 7 bases in between. CDR3 length: 11 residues. This CDR3 reads CASSFGGEQFF. The CDR3 DNA sequence: TGTGCCAGCAGTTTTGGGGGGGAGCAGTTCTTC.

This clonotype was counted ten times or more. The V call is TRBV7-6, the J call TRBJ2-2; D is unclear. Trimming took off 1 base at V and 6 bases at J, with 3 bases between the two ends. CDR3 size: 12 residues. The germline V gene encodes CDR1 SGHVS and CDR2 FNYEAQ. The CDR3 DNA reads as TGTGCCAGCAGCTTAGTCCCCGGGGAGCTGTTTTTT. It specifies CASSLVPGELFF. Looking up the rest from reference TRBV7-6 and TRBJ2-2 gives the full variable domain: GAGVSQSPRYKVTKRGQDVALRCDPISGHVSLYWYRQALGQGPEFLTYFNYEAQQDKSGLPNDRFSAERPEGSISTLTIQRTEQRDSAMYRCASSLVPGELFFGEGSRLTVL.

This clonotype was observed at least ten times. The chain couples TRBV19 to TRBJ2-1; 11 bases are a match to TRBD2. CDR1 and CDR2 from the germline V gene are LNHDA and SQIVND (reference sequence). V shed 3 bases and J 6 bases; nucleotides not matched to a gene: 7. The CDR3 is made up of 16 amino acids. The CDR3 nucleotides are TGTGCCAGTAGTATCTTTACTAGCGGGAGATCCAATGAGCAGTTCTTC. Its translation: CASSIFTSGRSNEQFF. Based on the CDR3 plus reference TRBV19 and TRBJ2-1, the full variable domain is DGGITQSPKYLFRKEGQNVTLSCEQNLNHDAMYWYRQDPGQGLRLIYYSQIVNDFQKGDIAEGYSVSREKKESFPLTVTSAQKNPTAFYLCASSIFTSGRSNEQFFGPGTRLTVL.

In this sample, this clonotype turned up many times. The rearrangement joins TRBV20-1 to TRBJ2-3; 9 nucleotides line up with TRBD2. J gave up 1 base and V 0 bases, and 5 bases lay outside the gene matches. Germline V lookup: CDR1 DFQATT, CDR2 SNEGSKA (reference sequence). The CDR3 totals 16 residues. The CDR3 spells CSARDFSGSGTDTQYF. Written as DNA, the CDR3 is TGCAGTGCTAGAGATTTTAGCGGGAGCGGCACAGATACGCAGTATTTT.

This clonotype has more than one count but fewer than ten. The chain uses TRBV5-4 and TRBJ1-1; D possibly corresponds to TRBD1 (5 bases). Trimming pared 1 base from V and 3 bases from J, leaving 10 bases between. Germline CDR1 SGHNT, CDR2 YYREEE (reference sequence). This CDR3 contains 14 residues. The DNA of the CDR3 is TGTGCCAGCAGCTTGAGAGGGGAGCACACTGAAGCTTTCTTT. Translating gives CASSLRGEHTEAFF. Full variable domain (rest looked up from reference TRBV5-4 and TRBJ1-1): ETGVTQSPTHLIKTRGQQVTLRCSSQSGHNTVSWYQQALGQGPQFIFQYYREEENGRGNFPPRFSGLQFPNYSSELNVNALELDDSALYLCASSLRGEHTEAFFGQGTRLTVV.

The V call is TRBV28, the J call TRBJ1-2, with D possibly matching TRBD1 (5 bases). This CDR3 has 16 amino acids. V lost 10 bases, J lost 0 bases, and 21 bases lay in between. Germline values: CDR1 MDHEN, CDR2 SYDVKM. In DNA form, the CDR3 reads TGTGCCACCCAGGGCCAGGAGAAGTCTACTAACTATGGCTACACCTTC. This translates into CATQGQEKSTNYGYTF.

This clonotype has a count of ten or more. The CDR3 region is CASSPPGTVTSGNTIYF. The CDR3 nucleotides read TGTGCCAGCTCACCACCCGGGACTGTGACCTCTGGAAACACCATATATTTT. The chain combines TRBV18 with TRBJ1-3, with D maybe TRBD1 (5 bases). Germline values: CDR1 KGHSH, CDR2 LQKENI. Trimming took 0 bases from V and 0 from J, leaving 12 bases between them. CDR3 size: 17 residues.

This clonotype was detected ten times or more. This chain links TRBV6-2 or TRBV6-3 with TRBJ1-1; 7 bases line up with TRBD1. After removal of 6 bases from V and 12 bases from J, the junction contained 16 bases not matched to a gene. This CDR3 region has 14 residues. Germline V gives CDR1 MNHEY, CDR2 SVGEGT. The CDR3 is CASSAGYRGWIPFF. CDR3 sequence (DNA): TGTGCCAGCAGCGCTGGATACAGGGGATGGATACCTTTCTTT.

For this clonotype: A far larger clone is only one base removed, so a read error is likely. The chain combines TRBV27 with TRBJ2-5; D uncertain. V lost 6 bases and J lost 5, with 13 bases in between. The CDR3 totals 13 residues. Germline V CDR1 and CDR2: MNHEY, SMNVEV (reference sequence). DNA for the CDR3: TGTGCCAGCAGGGTCGTGGCGCGGGAGACCCAGTACTTC. Encoded protein: CASRVVARETQYF.

This clonotype occurred many times. This chain connects TRBV14 to TRBJ1-2; 9 nucleotides agree with TRBD1. Germline V lookup: CDR1 SGHDN, CDR2 FVKESK. Losses at the gene ends were 4 bases for V and 8 bases for J; bases not matched to a gene: 5. The CDR3 extends over 13 amino acids. For the CDR3, the DNA is TGTGCCAGCAGCCCGGGACAGGGTCGAGGCTACACCTTC. Protein: CASSPGQGRGYTF.

This clonotype was seen many times. The chain's CDR3 is CASSLQGRNEQFF. The CDR3 DNA follows: TGTGCCAGCAGCTTACAGGGGCGGAATGAGCAGTTCTTC. This chain uses TRBV11-1 with TRBJ2-1; perhaps TRBD1 as D (6 bases). The CDR3 has 13 amino acids. Germline values: CDR1 SGHAT, CDR2 FQDESV (reference sequence). Trimming removed 2 bases from V and 7 bases from J, with 9 bases in between.